This TCR beta chain originates from a study of blood T cell repertoires in COVID-19. Study summary: Researchers got acute and convalescent COVID-19 samples from the United States, Italy and Spain.

CDR1 MNHEY and CDR2 SVGEGT come from the germline V gene. The ends lost 6 bases at V and 12 bases at J; junction bases unmatched: 14. CDR3 size: 14 residues. As processed by the authors: Reference gene primer amplification gave nucleated cell count estimates. Data came from immunoSEQ multiplex PCR; TCRdb stores just in-frame clones and leaves some out. V and J calls and clone size come straight from that table; D and trimming were deduced from the DNA. Among about 180,000 clones listed, approximately 80% were seen once. The clonotype was recovered from a human donor in a cohort sampled during active COVID-19. The sequenced sample consisted of peripheral blood. The V and J genes are TRBV6-2 or TRBV6-3 and TRBJ1-2, with TRBD1 matching over 9 bases. The DNA for the CDR3 is TGTGCCAGCAGCCTCCTACCCGGGACAGGGATACACACCTTC. Amino acids: CASSLLPGTGIHTF.